Listed here are 26 T cell receptor beta chains from one sample, sequenced in a study of CD8 T cells in ankylosing spondylitis. TCRdb recomputed calls from the 5' RACE reads with MiXCR, one row per CDR3 protein. The sample gives under 300,000 distinct CDR3 sequences, roughly a tenth of which show up once; roughly 6.8% is in the top ten. Source material: blood, either unsorted or a sorted T cell fraction (not recorded which). The source of these receptors is a male donor with ankylosing spondylitis or in good health (not recorded which).

The chain carries TRBV7-9 and TRBJ2-7; no reliable D call. The germline gives CDR1 SEHNR, CDR2 FQNEAQ (reference sequence). CDR3 length equals 12 residues. The ends were cut back, 5 bases at V and 2 bases at J, with 7 bases in the middle. The CDR3, as DNA: TGTGCCAGCAGCAACCGTGCCTACGAGCAGTACTTC. It yields the protein CASSNRAYEQYF.

The sample holds one count of this clonotype. The chain links TRBV5-1 to TRBJ1-4, with D possibly being TRBD1 (6 bases). The CDR3 runs to 14 residues. The ends were cut back, 2 bases at V and 8 bases at J, with 13 bases in the middle. CDR1 SGHRS and CDR2 YFSETQ come from the germline V gene. CDR3 nucleotides: TGCGCCAGCAGCTTCGGGGGGGCTCAGGAAAAACTGTTTTTT. Translated, it gives CASSFGGAQEKLFF.

This clonotype showed up many times. V usage is TRBV2 and J usage is TRBJ1-2; 9 bases map to TRBD1. The CDR3 covers 14 residues. The J segment lost 2 bases and the V segment lost 10 bases, leaving 8 bases of the junction unmatched. Per germline, CDR1 SNHLY and CDR2 FYNNEI. Written as DNA, the CDR3 is TGTGCCACAATCCCGGGACAGGGAAACTATGGCTACACCTTC. Amino acids: CATIPGQGNYGYTF.

This clonotype showed up just once. This may be a read error: a much more frequent sequence differs by one nucleotide. The chain has TRBV5-1 and TRBJ2-1, with unresolved D. CDR1 is SGHRS, CDR2 YFSETQ, per germline. The CDR3 sequence is 13 residues long. CDR3 protein: CGSSVGVDNEQFF. DNA of the CDR3: TGCGGCAGCAGCGTGGGCGTAGACAATGAGCAGTTCTTC. Full variable domain (rest looked up from reference TRBV5-1 and TRBJ2-1): KAGVTQTPRYLIKTRGQQVTLSCSPISGHRSVSWYQQTPGQGLQFLFEYFSETQRNKGNFPGRFSGRQFSNSRSEMNVSTLELGDSALYLCGSSVGVDNEQFFGPGTRLTVL.

The chain carries TRBV11-3 and TRBJ1-2, with no clear D. V dropped 7 bases and J dropped 4 bases, with 22 bases sitting between them. In germline, CDR1 is SGHNT, CDR2 YENEEA. CDR3 length: 16 amino acids. In DNA, the CDR3 is TGTGCCAGCACCCCTAAGGATTACGACCAGGCCTATGGCTACACCTTC. This gives the protein CASTPKDYDQAYGYTF. Combining the CDR3 with reference TRBV11-3 and TRBJ1-2 gives the whole variable domain EAGVVQSPRYKIIEKKQPVAFWCNPISGHNTLYWYLQNLGQGPELLIRYENEEAVDDSQLPKDRFSAERLKGVDSTLKIQPAELGDSAVYLCASTPKDYDQAYGYTFGSGTRLTVV.

A few counts support this clonotype. V usage is TRBV7-9 and J usage is TRBJ2-7; weak D call: TRBD1 (6 bases). CDR1 is SEHNR and CDR2 is FQNEAQ in the germline V gene (reference sequence). The CDR3 extends over 13 amino acids. The V end was cut by 4 bases, the J end by 4 bases, with 11 bases between. The CDR3 nucleotides are TGTGCCAGCAGCTCAGAGACAGGTTACGAGCAGTACTTC. Translation gives CASSSETGYEQYF. The whole variable domain, remainder taken from reference TRBV7-9 and TRBJ2-7, is DTGVSQNPRHKITKRGQNVTFRCDPISEHNRLYWYRQTLGQGPEFLTYFQNEAQLEKSRLLSDRFSAERPKGSFSTLEIQRTEQGDSAMYLCASSSETGYEQYFGPGTRLTVT.

This clonotype was counted at least ten times. The DNA of the CDR3 is TGTGCCAGCAGCCCGGTAGCGGGGGGGCGTACCGGGGAGCTGTTTTTT. Its translation: CASSPVAGGRTGELFF. The J gene is TRBJ2-2, the V gene TRBV7-2; 11 nucleotides align to TRBD2. Trimming removed 5 bases from V and 5 bases from J; junction bases left unmatched: 7. Germline V CDR1 and CDR2: SGHTA, FQGNSA. The CDR3 length is 16 residues.

This clonotype was found a few times. The rearrangement joins TRBV7-2 to TRBJ2-7; D is unresolved. CDR1 is SGHTA, CDR2 FQGNSA, per germline. There are 13 residues in the CDR3. V was clipped by 8 bases and J by 0 bases, with 11 bases between them. The CDR3 region is CASARLSSYEQYF. CDR3 nucleotides: TGTGCCAGCGCGCGGCTCAGCTCCTACGAGCAGTACTTC.

At least ten counts were recorded for this clonotype. The chain has TRBV5-5 and TRBJ2-6, with 7 bases identical to TRBD1. Germline lookup yields CDR1 SGHKS and CDR2 YYEKEE (reference sequence). After removal of 2 bases from V and 2 bases from J, the junction contained 7 bases not matched to a gene. The CDR3 spans 17 residues. The CDR3 DNA reads as TGTGCCAGCAGCTTACTGTACGACAGGGCTGGGGCCAACGTCCTGACTTTC. It is translated as CASSLLYDRAGANVLTF.

This clonotype was counted many times. The gene calls are TRBV20-1 and TRBJ2-1; 10 nucleotides align to TRBD2. In germline, CDR1 is DFQATT, CDR2 SNEGSKA (reference sequence). The CDR3 totals 15 residues. J was trimmed by 6 bases and V by 0 bases; bases with no gene match: 5. In DNA, the CDR3 is TGCAGTGCTAGAGATCTGGCTAGCGGGAGCAATGAGCAGTTCTTC. This gives the protein CSARDLASGSNEQFF.

This clonotype has at least ten counts. CDR3 sequence (DNA): TGTGCCAGCAGTCGACTAGCGGGGGTCCAAGATACGCAGTATTTT. This encodes CASSRLAGVQDTQYF. The genes are TRBV12-3 or TRBV12-4 and TRBJ2-3, with 12 positions matching TRBD2. This CDR3 spans 15 amino acids. The J segment lost 5 bases and the V segment lost 5 bases, leaving 5 bases of the junction unmatched.

In this sample, this clonotype turned up a few times. The chain joins TRBV2 to TRBJ1-4; D might be TRBD1 (5 bases). The CDR3 sequence is 13 residues long. From germline, CDR1 is SNHLY and CDR2 FYNNEI. V was pared by 6 bases and J by 7 bases, with 12 bases between. This chain's CDR3 is CASRGEVGEKLFF. In DNA, the CDR3 is TGTGCCAGCAGGGGGGAAGTCGGTGAAAAACTGTTTTTT.

Many counts were recorded for this clonotype. The J gene is TRBJ2-3, the V gene TRBV6-4; maybe TRBD2 (6 bases). Germline V lookup: CDR1 MRHNA, CDR2 SNTAGT. V was trimmed by 4 bases and J by 0 bases, leaving 8 bases between them. The CDR3 is 14 amino acids. CDR3 coding DNA: TGTGCCAGCAGTGCTAGCGAGAGCACAGATACGCAGTATTTT. Translated, it gives CASSASESTDTQYF.

This clonotype was observed at least ten times. The chain couples TRBV20-1 to TRBJ2-1; unclear D gene. The ends were cut back, 3 bases at V and 3 bases at J, with 6 bases in the middle. CDR1 is DFQATT and CDR2 is SNEGSKA in the germline V gene (reference sequence). The CDR3 has 12 amino acids. The chain's CDR3 is CSARAGYNEQFF. Here the CDR3 DNA reads TGCAGTGCTAGGGCAGGCTACAATGAGCAGTTCTTC.

This clonotype was recorded at least ten times. The V gene is TRBV15, the J gene TRBJ2-5; tentatively, D is TRBD1 or TRBD2 (5 bases each). CDR1 and CDR2 (germline): LNHNV, YYDKDF (reference sequence). Trimming removed 5 bases at V and 5 bases at J, with 18 bases between. CDR3 size: 15 residues. The CDR3 sequence: CATSPRGQAGETQYF. Here the CDR3 DNA reads TGTGCCACCAGCCCCCGAGGGCAGGCAGGGGAGACCCAGTACTTC.

This clonotype showed up many times. The V and J genes are TRBV5-1 and TRBJ1-1; tentative D call: TRBD1 (6 bases). CDR3 length equals 15 residues. V was pared by 4 bases and J by 0 bases, with 13 bases between. Germline V gives CDR1 SGHRS, CDR2 YFSETQ. CDR3 nucleotide sequence: TGCGCCAGCAGCACTTCAGGGGTCCTGAACACTGAAGCTTTCTTT. This sequence encodes CASSTSGVLNTEAFF.

This clonotype was detected ten times or more. This chain links TRBV6-9 with TRBJ1-6, with D perhaps matching TRBD1 (6 bases). CDR3 length equals 14 residues. The germline gives CDR1 MNHGY, CDR2 SVAAGI. Trimming left V 7 bases short and J 13 bases short, with 20 bases between. The CDR3: CASNLKGQPAPLHF. CDR3 coding DNA: TGTGCCAGCAACCTCAAAGGACAGCCGGCCCCCCTCCACTTT.

There are a few counts of this clonotype. The chain has TRBV15 and TRBJ2-2; D is uncertain. The germline gives CDR1 LNHNV, CDR2 YYDKDF (reference sequence). The CDR3 sequence is 17 residues long. Trimming left V 2 bases short and J 4 bases short, with 17 bases between. CDR3 in amino acids: CATSRPMGKAVTGELFF. The CDR3, as DNA: TGTGCCACCAGCAGACCAATGGGGAAGGCAGTCACCGGGGAGCTGTTTTTT.

This clonotype was counted at least ten times. The chain employs TRBV15 and TRBJ2-5, with D hard to call. V was clipped by 0 bases and J by 5 bases, with 4 bases between them. Looked up from germline, CDR1 is LNHNV and CDR2 is YYDKDF (reference sequence). The CDR3 is 12 residues long. The chain's CDR3 is CATSRDRETQYF. The CDR3, as DNA: TGTGCCACCAGCAGAGATCGGGAGACCCAGTACTTC.

The chain links TRBV20-1 to TRBJ2-3, with D possibly TRBD1 on 6 matching bases. The CDR3 has 16 residues. Per the germline V gene, CDR1 is DFQATT and CDR2 is SNEGSKA (reference sequence). V was shortened by 0 bases and J by 7 bases, with 20 bases between the two germline ends. The CDR3 here is CSARDRGQFFGYTQYF. CDR3 sequence (DNA): TGCAGTGCTAGAGATAGAGGACAGTTTTTCGGGTATACGCAGTATTTT.

The V gene is TRBV7-6, the J gene TRBJ1-4; D remains unclear. The CDR3 is 15 residues long. V lost 1 base to trimming and J lost 6 bases, with 12 bases between them. Germline lookup yields CDR1 SGHVS and CDR2 FNYEAQ. CDR3 nucleotides: TGTGCCAGCAGCTTAGGGGGAAGTGTTCATGAAAAACTGTTTTTT. Protein sequence: CASSLGGSVHEKLFF.

This chain connects TRBV29-1 to TRBJ1-1; maybe TRBD1 (6 bases). The CDR3 is made up of 13 amino acids. V dropped 3 bases and J dropped 4 bases, with 12 bases sitting between them. The V gene's germline CDR1 is SQVTM and CDR2 ANQGSEA. The CDR3 nucleotides read TGCAGCGTTGATATACAGGGTGGCACTGAAGCTTTCTTT. Protein: CSVDIQGGTEAFF. Based on the CDR3 plus reference TRBV29-1 and TRBJ1-1, the full variable domain is SAVISQKPSRDICQRGTSLTIQCQVDSQVTMMFWYRQQPGQSLTLIATANQGSEATYESGFVIDKFPISRPNLTFSTLTVSNMSPEDSSIYLCSVDIQGGTEAFFGQGTRLTVV.

The V gene is TRBV11-2, the J gene TRBJ2-3, with 8 bases matching TRBD2. Trimming took 6 bases from V and 7 from J; bases not matched to a gene: 9. The CDR3 has 14 residues. Per the germline V gene, CDR1 is SGHAT and CDR2 is FQNNGV. The CDR3 DNA sequence: TGTGCCAGCAGTCGGGGGGGATCGAAATATACGCAGTATTTT. Its protein product is CASSRGGSKYTQYF. The whole variable domain, remainder taken from reference TRBV11-2 and TRBJ2-3, is EAGVAQSPRYKIIEKRQSVAFWCNPISGHATLYWYQQILGQGPKLLIQFQNNGVVDDSQLPKDRFSAERLKGVDSTLKIQPAKLEDSAVYLCASSRGGSKYTQYFGPGTRLTVL.

This clonotype was seen ten or more times. V is TRBV5-1 and J is TRBJ1-1; D is unclear. V was trimmed by 0 bases and J by 3 bases, leaving 15 bases between them. CDR1 SGHRS and CDR2 YFSETQ come from the germline V gene. This CDR3 has 16 amino acids. CDR3 DNA sequence: TGCGCCAGCAGCTTGGCCGCTCGGGGATGGGACACTGAAGCTTTCTTT. Translating it yields CASSLAARGWDTEAFF.

This clonotype was observed at least ten times. The V and J genes are TRBV5-1 and TRBJ1-1; D is unresolved. V was clipped by 6 bases and J by 5 bases, with 11 bases between them. The V gene's germline CDR1 is SGHRS and CDR2 YFSETQ. The CDR3 consists of 12 residues. CDR3 in amino acids: CASNEVGTEAFF. CDR3 nucleotide sequence: TGCGCCAGCAATGAGGTGGGGACTGAAGCTTTCTTT.

The V gene is TRBV14, the J gene TRBJ1-1; TRBD1 matches at 9 bases. Germline values: CDR1 SGHDN, CDR2 FVKESK. The J segment lost 3 bases and the V segment lost 3 bases, leaving 8 bases of the junction unmatched. This CDR3 contains 16 residues. The CDR3 DNA reads as TGTGCCAGCAGCCAGCCCGACAGGGGGTTTGACACTGAAGCTTTCTTT. Its protein product is CASSQPDRGFDTEAFF.